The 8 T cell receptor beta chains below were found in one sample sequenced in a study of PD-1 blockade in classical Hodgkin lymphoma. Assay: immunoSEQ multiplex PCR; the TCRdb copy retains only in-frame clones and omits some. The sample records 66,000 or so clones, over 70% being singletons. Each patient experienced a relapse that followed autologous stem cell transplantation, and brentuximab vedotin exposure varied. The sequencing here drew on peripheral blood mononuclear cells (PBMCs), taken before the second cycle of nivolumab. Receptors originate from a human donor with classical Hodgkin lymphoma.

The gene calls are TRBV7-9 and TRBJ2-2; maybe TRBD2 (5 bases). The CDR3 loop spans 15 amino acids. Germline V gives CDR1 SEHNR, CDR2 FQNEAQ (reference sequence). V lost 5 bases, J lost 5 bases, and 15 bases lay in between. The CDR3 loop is CASSRRGIGTGELFF. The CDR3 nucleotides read TGTGCCAGCAGCCGGAGAGGGATTGGAACCGGGGAGCTGTTTTTT.

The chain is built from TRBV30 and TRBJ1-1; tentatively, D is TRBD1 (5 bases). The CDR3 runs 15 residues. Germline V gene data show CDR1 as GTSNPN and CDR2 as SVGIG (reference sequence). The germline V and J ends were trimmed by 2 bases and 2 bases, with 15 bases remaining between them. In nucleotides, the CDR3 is TGTGCCTGGAGTCGACCAGGGTTCGGTAACACTGAAGCTTTCTTT. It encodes CAWSRPGFGNTEAFF.

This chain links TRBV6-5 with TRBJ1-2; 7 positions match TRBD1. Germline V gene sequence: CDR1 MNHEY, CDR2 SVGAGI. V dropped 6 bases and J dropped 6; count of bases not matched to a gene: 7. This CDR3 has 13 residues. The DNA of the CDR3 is TGTGCCAGCAGAACGCCCGGGACAGATGGCTACACCTTC. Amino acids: CASRTPGTDGYTF.

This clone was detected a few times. The CDR3 here is CASSWTENTEAFF. The CDR3 nucleotides read TGTGCCAGCTCATGGACAGAAAACACTGAAGCTTTCTTT. The rearrangement uses TRBV18 and TRBJ1-1; D perhaps matches TRBD1 (6 bases). Germline V gene data show CDR1 as KGHSH and CDR2 as LQKENI. V gave up 5 bases and J gave up 2 bases, with 9 bases separating them. The CDR3 is made up of 13 amino acids.

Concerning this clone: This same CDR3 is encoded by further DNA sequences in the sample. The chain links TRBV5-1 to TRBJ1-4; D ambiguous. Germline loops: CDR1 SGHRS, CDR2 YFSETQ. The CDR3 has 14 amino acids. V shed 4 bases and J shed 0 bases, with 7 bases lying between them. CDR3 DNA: TGCGCCAGCAGCCTAGGGACAACTAATGAAAAACTGTTTTTT. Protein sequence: CASSLGTTNEKLFF.

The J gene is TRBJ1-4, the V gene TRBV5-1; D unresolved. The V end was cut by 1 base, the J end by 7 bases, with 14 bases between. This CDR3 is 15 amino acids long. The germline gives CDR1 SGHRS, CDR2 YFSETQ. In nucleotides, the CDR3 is TGCGCCAGCAGCTTGTTAGTGGCGAGTGGTGAAAAACTGTTTTTT. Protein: CASSLLVASGEKLFF.

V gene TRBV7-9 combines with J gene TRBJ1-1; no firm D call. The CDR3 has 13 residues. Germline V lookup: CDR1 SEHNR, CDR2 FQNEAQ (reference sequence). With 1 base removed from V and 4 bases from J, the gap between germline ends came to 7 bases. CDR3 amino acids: CASSLEASTEAFF. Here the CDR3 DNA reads TGTGCCAGCAGCTTAGAAGCCAGCACTGAAGCTTTCTTT.

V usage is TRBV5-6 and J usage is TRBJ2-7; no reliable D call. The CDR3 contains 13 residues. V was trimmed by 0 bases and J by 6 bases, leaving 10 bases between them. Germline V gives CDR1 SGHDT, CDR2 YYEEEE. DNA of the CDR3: TGTGCCAGCAGCTTGGCCGATGCCGGCGAGCAGTACTTC. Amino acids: CASSLADAGEQYF.